This entry features one T cell receptor beta chain sequence. This record belongs to a study of blood T cell repertoires in COVID-19. Data came from immunoSEQ multiplex PCR; TCRdb stores just in-frame clones and leaves some out. The sample records fewer than 250,000 clones, around 82% being singletons. CDR1 and CDR2 (germline): SGDLS, YYNGEE. The CDR3 has 23 residues. Trimming stripped 0 bases from V and 3 bases from J, with 35 bases between. The specimen sequenced was PBMCs or T cells enriched from blood (not recorded which). The TCR originated in a woman aged 45-65 years who had been exposed to COVID-19. The chain recombines TRBV9 with TRBJ2-3; possible D gene TRBD2, 5 bases. CDR3 sequence: CASSVETPSEGSAISQRTDTQYF. The CDR3 DNA follows: TGTGCCAGCAGCGTAGAAACGCCCTCCGAGGGTTCCGCTATTAGCCAAAGGACAGATACGCAGTATTTT. Based on the CDR3 plus reference TRBV9 and TRBJ2-3, the full variable domain is DSGVTQTPKHLITATGQRVTLRCSPRSGDLSVYWYQQSLDQGLQFLIQYYNGEERAKGNILERFSAQQFPDLHSELNLSSLELGDSALYFCASSVETPSEGSAISQRTDTQYFGPGTRLTVL.